This T cell receptor (beta chain) was profiled in a study of T-cell memory formation after mild COVID-19. About the study: Among the donors, TCR clusters were largely specific to each donor. Study findings and constraints: Pre-infection memory harbored some responding clones, suggesting cross-reactive memory joined. Clones contracting over day 15 to 85 were CD4/CD8 balanced, with later expanders leaning CD4+.

5'RACE with constant-segment primers yielded barcoded, UMI-tagged TCR alpha and TCR beta cDNA libraries. TCRdb used MiXCR to reprocess the 5' RACE reads, holding one entry per CDR3 protein. The data hold tens of thousands of distinct CDR3 sequences, with approximately 15% observed a single time. This CDR3 spans 14 amino acids. The germline CDR1 and CDR2 sequences are SGHRS and YFSETQ. V gave up 3 bases and J gave up 6 bases, with 15 bases separating them. Points on this clonotype: The antigen remains undetermined.

The chain combines TRBV5-1 with TRBJ1-2, with D possibly matching TRBD1 (6 bases). This clonotype was obtained from an adult woman who had mild COVID-19 (a few samples of this study predate the infection). Cell type and time point are not known. Sequenced sample: PBMCs or a T cell subset sorted from them (not recorded which). CDR3 residues: CASSYTRAGDGYTF. Written as DNA, the CDR3 is TGCGCCAGCAGCTATACCAGGGCAGGGGATGGCTACACCTTC. Drawing the rest from reference TRBV5-1 and TRBJ1-2, the complete variable domain is KAGVTQTPRYLIKTRGQQVTLSCSPISGHRSVSWYQQTPGQGLQFLFEYFSETQRNKGNFPGRFSGRQFSNSRSEMNVSTLELGDSALYLCASSYTRAGDGYTFGSGTRLTVV.